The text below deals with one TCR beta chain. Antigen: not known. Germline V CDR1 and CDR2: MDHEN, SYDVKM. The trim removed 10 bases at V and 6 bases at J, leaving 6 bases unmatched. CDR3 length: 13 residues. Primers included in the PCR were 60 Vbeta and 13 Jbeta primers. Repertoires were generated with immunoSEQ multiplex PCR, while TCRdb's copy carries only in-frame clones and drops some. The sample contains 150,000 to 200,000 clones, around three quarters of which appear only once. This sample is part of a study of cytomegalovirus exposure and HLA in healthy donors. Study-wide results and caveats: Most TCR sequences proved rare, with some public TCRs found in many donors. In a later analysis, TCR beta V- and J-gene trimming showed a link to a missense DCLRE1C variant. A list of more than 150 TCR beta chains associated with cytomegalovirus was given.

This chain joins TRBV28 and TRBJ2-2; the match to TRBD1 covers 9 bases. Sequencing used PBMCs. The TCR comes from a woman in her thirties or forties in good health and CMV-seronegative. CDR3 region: CATPGQGAGELFF. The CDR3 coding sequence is TGTGCCACACCGGGACAGGGCGCCGGGGAGCTGTTTTTT.